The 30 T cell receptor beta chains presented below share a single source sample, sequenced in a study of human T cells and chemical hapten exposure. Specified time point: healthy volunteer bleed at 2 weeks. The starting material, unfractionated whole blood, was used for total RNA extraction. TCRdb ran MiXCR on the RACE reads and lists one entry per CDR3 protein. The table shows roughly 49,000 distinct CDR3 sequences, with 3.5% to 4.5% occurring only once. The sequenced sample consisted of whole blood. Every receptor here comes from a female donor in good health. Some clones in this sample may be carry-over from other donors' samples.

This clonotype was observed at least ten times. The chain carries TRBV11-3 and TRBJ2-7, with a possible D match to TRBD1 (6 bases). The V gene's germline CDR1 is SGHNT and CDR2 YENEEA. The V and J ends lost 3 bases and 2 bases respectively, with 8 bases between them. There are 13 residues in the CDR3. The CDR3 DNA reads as TGTGCCAGCAGCTTGGGACACCCCTACGAGCAGTACTTC. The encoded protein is CASSLGHPYEQYF.

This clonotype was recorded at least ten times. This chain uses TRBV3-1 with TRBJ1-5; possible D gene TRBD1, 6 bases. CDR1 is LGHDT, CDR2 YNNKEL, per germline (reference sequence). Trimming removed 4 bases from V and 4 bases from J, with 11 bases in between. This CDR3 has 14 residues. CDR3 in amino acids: CASSRGTKNQPQHF. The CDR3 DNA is TGTGCCAGCAGCCGAGGGACAAAAAATCAGCCCCAGCATTTT.

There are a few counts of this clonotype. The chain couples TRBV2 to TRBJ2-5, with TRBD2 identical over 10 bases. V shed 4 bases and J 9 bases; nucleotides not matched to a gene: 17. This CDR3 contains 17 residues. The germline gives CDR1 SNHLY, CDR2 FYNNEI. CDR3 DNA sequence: TGTGCCAGCAGTGTGCTAGCGGGGGTCCCCCAAGAGACGGCCCAGTACTTC. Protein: CASSVLAGVPQETAQYF.

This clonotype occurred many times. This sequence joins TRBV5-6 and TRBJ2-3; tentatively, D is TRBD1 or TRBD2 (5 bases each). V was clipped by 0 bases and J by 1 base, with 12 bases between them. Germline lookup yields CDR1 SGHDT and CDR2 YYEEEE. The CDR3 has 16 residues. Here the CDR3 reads CASSLDPGPGTDTQYF. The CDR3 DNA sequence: TGTGCCAGCAGCTTGGACCCGGGGCCGGGCACAGATACGCAGTATTTT.

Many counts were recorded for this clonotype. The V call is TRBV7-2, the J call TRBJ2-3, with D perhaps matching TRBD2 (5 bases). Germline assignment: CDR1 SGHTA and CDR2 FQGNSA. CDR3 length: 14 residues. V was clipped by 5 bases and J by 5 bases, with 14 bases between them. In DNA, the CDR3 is TGTGCCAGCAGCCCCCCGTTCGGGGTAGATACGCAGTATTTT. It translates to CASSPPFGVDTQYF.

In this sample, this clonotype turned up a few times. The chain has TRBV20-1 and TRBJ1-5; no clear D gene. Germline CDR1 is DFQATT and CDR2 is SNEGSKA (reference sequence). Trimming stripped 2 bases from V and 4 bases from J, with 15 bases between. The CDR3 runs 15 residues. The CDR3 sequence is CSARPRWPLNQPQHF. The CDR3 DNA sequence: TGCAGTGCTAGACCCCGGTGGCCATTAAATCAGCCCCAGCATTTT.

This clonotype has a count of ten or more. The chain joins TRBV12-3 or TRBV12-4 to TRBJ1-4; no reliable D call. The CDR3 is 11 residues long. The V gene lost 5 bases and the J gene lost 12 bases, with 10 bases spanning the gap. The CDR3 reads CASSLEGQLFF. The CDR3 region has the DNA TGTGCCAGCAGTCTTGAAGGACAACTGTTTTTT.

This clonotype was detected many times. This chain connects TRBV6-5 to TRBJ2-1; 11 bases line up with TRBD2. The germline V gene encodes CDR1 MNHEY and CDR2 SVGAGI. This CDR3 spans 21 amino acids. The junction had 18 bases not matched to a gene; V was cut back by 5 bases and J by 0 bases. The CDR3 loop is CASSPWGGLAGGTSSYNEQFF. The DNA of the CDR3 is TGTGCCAGCAGTCCCTGGGGCGGGTTAGCGGGGGGGACGAGCTCCTACAATGAGCAGTTCTTC.

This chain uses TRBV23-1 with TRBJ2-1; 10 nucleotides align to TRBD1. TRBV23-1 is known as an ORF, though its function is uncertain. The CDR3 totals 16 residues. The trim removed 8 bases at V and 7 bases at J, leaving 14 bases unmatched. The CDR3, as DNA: TGCGCCAGCTCCCTTCAGTGGGACAGGGGTGGAAATGAGCAGTTCTTC. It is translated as CASSLQWDRGGNEQFF.

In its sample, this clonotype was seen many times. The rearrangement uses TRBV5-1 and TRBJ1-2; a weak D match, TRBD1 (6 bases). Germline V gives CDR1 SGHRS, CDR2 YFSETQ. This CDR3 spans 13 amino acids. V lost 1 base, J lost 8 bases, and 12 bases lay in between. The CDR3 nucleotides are TGCGCCAGCAGCTTGCTCCCAGGGGACGGCTACACCTTC. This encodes CASSLLPGDGYTF.

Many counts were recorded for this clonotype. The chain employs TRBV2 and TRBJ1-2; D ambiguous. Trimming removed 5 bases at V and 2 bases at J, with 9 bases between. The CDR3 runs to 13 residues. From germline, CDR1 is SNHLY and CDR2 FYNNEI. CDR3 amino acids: CASSIAENYGYTF. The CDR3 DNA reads TGTGCCAGCAGTATAGCAGAGAACTATGGCTACACCTTC. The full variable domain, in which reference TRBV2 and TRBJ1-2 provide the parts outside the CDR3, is EPEVTQTPSHQVTQMGQEVILRCVPISNHLYFYWYRQILGQKVEFLVSFYNNEISEKSEIFDDQFSVERPDGSNFTLKIRSTKLEDSAMYFCASSIAENYGYTFGSGTRLTVV.

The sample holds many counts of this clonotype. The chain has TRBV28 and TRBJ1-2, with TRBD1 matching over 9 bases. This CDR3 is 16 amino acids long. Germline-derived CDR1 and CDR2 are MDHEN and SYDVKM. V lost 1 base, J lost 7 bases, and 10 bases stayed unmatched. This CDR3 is CASSLLEDRGSAGYTF. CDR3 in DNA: TGTGCCAGCAGTTTATTAGAGGACAGGGGTTCGGCTGGCTACACCTTC.

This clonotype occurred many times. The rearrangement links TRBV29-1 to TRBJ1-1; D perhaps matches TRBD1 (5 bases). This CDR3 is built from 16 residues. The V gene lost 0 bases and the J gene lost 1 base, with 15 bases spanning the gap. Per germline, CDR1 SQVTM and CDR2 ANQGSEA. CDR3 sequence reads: CSVEDIEGETNTEAFF. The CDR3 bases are TGCAGCGTTGAAGATATCGAAGGGGAGACGAACACTGAAGCTTTCTTT.

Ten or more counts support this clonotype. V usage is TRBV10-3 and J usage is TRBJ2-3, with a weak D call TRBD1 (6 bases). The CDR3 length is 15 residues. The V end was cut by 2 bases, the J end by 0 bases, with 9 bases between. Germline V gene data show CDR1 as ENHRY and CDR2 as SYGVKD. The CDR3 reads CAISEGTTSTDTQYF. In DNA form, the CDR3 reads TGTGCCATCAGTGAGGGGACAACTAGCACAGATACGCAGTATTTT.

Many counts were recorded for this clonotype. In DNA, the CDR3 is TGCGCCAGCAGCTTGGAGCCCCGGATCTCTGGAAACACCATATATTTT. The encoded protein is CASSLEPRISGNTIYF. This chain joins TRBV5-1 and TRBJ1-3, with D uncertain. V gave up 0 bases and J gave up 0 bases, with 10 bases separating them. Germline V gene lookup returns CDR1 SGHRS and CDR2 YFSETQ. The CDR3 loop spans 16 amino acids.

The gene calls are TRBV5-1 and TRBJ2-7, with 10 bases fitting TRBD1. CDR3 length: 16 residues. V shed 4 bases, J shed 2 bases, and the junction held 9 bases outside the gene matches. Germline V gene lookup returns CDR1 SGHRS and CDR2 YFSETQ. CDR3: CASSPRPDRGTYEQYF. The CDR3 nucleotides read TGCGCCAGCAGCCCTAGACCGGACAGGGGGACCTACGAGCAGTACTTC. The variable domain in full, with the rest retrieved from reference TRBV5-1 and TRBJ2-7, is KAGVTQTPRYLIKTRGQQVTLSCSPISGHRSVSWYQQTPGQGLQFLFEYFSETQRNKGNFPGRFSGRQFSNSRSEMNVSTLELGDSALYLCASSPRPDRGTYEQYFGPGTRLTVT.

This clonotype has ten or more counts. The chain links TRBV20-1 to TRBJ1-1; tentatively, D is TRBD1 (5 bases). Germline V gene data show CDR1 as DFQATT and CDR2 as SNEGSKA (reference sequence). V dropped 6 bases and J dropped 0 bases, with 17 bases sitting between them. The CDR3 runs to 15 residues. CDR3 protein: CSANLAGGVNTEAFF. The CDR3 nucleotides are TGCAGTGCGAACTTGGCGGGGGGGGTGAACACTGAAGCTTTCTTT.

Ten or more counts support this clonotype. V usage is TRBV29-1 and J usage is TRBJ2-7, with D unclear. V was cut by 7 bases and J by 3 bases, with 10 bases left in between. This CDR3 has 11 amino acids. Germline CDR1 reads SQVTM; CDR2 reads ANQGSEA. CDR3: CSAYLNYEQYF. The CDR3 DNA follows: TGCAGCGCCTACCTTAACTACGAGCAGTACTTC.

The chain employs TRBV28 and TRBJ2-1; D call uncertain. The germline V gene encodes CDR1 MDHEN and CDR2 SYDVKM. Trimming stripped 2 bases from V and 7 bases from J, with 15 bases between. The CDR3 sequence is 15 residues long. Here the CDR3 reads CASSLDRGGRNEQFF. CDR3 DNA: TGTGCCAGCAGTTTAGACCGTGGCGGTCGGAATGAGCAGTTCTTC.

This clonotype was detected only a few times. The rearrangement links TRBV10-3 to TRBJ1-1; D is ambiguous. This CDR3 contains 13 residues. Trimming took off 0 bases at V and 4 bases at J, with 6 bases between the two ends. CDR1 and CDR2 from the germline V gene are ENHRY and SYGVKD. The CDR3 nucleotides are TGTGCCATCAGTGAGTCAGGTCGCACTGAAGCTTTCTTT. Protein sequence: CAISESGRTEAFF.

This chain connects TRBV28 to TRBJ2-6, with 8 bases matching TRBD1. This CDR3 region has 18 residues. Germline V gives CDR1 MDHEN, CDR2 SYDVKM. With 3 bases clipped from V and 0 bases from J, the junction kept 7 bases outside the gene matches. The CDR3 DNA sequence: TGTGCCAGCAGTTTGGGGACAGGAGTTTACTCTGGGGCCAACGTCCTGACTTTC. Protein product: CASSLGTGVYSGANVLTF.

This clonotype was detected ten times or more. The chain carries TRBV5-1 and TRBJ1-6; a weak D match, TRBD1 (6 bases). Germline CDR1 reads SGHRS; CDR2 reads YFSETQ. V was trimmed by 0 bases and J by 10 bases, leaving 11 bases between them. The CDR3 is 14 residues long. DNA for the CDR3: TGCGCCAGCAGCTTGGAGACAGGTGGATCACCCCTCCACTTT. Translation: CASSLETGGSPLHF. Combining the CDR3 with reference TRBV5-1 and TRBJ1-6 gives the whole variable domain KAGVTQTPRYLIKTRGQQVTLSCSPISGHRSVSWYQQTPGQGLQFLFEYFSETQRNKGNFPGRFSGRQFSNSRSEMNVSTLELGDSALYLCASSLETGGSPLHFGNGTRLTVT.

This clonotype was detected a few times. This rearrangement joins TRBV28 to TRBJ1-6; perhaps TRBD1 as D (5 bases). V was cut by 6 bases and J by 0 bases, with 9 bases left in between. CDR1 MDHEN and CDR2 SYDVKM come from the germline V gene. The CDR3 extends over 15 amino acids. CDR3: CASSPGSSYNSPLHF. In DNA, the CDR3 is TGTGCCAGCAGCCCAGGGAGCTCCTATAATTCACCCCTCCACTTT. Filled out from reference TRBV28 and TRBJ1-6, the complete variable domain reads DVKVTQSSRYLVKRTGEKVFLECVQDMDHENMFWYRQDPGLGLRLIYFSYDVKMKEKGDIPEGYSVSREKKERFSLILESASTNQTSMYLCASSPGSSYNSPLHFGNGTRLTVT.

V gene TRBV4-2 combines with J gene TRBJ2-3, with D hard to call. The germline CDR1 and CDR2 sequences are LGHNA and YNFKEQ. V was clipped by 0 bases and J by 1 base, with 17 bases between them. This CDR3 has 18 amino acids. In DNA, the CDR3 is TGTGCCAGCAGCCAAGATAACCGGGTGGGCGGCGGCACAGATACGCAGTATTTT. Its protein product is CASSQDNRVGGGTDTQYF.

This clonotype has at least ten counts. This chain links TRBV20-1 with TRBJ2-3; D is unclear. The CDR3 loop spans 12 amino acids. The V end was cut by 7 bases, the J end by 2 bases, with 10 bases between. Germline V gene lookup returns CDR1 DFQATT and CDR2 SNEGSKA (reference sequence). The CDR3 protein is CSGEIHTDTQYF. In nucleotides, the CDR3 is TGCAGTGGTGAAATTCACACAGATACGCAGTATTTT.

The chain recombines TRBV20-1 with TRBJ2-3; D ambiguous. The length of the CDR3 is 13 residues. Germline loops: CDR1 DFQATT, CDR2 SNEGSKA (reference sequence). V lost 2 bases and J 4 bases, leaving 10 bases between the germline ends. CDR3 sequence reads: CSARHTPPDTQYF. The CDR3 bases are TGCAGTGCTAGACATACCCCGCCAGATACGCAGTATTTT.

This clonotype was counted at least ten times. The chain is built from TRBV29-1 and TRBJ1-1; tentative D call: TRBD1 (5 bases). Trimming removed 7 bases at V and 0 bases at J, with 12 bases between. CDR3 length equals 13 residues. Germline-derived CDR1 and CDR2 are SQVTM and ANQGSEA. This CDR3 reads CSGSDTLNTEAFF. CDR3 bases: TGCAGCGGGTCGGACACCCTGAACACTGAAGCTTTCTTT. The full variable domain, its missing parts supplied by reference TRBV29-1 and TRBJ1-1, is SAVISQKPSRDICQRGTSLTIQCQVDSQVTMMFWYRQQPGQSLTLIATANQGSEATYESGFVIDKFPISRPNLTFSTLTVSNMSPEDSSIYLCSGSDTLNTEAFFGQGTRLTVV.

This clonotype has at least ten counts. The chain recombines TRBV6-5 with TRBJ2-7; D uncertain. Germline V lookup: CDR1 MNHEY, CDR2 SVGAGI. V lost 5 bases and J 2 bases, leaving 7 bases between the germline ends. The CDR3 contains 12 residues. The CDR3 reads CASSTSPYEQYF. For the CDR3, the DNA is TGTGCCAGCAGTACGAGTCCCTACGAGCAGTACTTC.

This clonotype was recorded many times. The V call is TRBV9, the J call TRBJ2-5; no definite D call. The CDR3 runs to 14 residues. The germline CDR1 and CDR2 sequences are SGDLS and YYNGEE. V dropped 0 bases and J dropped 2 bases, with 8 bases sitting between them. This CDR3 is CASSVVAAQETQYF. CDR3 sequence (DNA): TGTGCCAGCAGCGTAGTGGCAGCACAAGAGACCCAGTACTTC.

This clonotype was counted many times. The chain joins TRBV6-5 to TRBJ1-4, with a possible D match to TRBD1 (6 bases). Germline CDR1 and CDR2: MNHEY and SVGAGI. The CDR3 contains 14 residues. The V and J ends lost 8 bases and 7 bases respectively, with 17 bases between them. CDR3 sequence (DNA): TGTGCCAGCTCAATAACGGGGGCGGGTGAAAAACTGTTTTTT. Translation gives CASSITGAGEKLFF.